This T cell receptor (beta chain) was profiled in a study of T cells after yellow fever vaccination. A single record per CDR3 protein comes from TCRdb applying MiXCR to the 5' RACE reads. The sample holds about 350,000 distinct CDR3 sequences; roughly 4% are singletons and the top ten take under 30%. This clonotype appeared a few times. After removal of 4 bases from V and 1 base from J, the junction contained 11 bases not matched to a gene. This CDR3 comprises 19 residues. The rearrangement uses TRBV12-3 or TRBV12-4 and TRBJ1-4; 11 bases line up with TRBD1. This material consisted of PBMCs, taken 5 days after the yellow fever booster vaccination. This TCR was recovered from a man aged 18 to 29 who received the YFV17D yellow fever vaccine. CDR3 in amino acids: CASSWVMDRGRLTNEKLFF. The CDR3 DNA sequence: TGTGCCAGCAGTTGGGTGATGGACAGGGGGCGTCTAACTAATGAAAAACTGTTTTTT.